What follows is one T cell receptor (beta chain) and its context. Its antigen is undetermined. The data were obtained in a study of OX40 agonist ivuxolimab in advanced cancers. For the study at large: Every 2 weeks, patients got intravenous ivuxolimab at one of six dose levels (0.01-10 mg/kg). Three dose-escalation patients had partial responses: one with hepatocellular carcinoma and two with cutaneous melanoma.

Sequenced by immunoSEQ multiplex PCR; TCRdb stores in-frame clones only, minus some. The table lists about 22,000 clones, about 88% of them singletons. Broader study findings: Low clonal expansion, among the lowest seen, marked partial responders at 0.1-3.0 mg/kg.

Deletions cut 5 bases from V and 4 bases from J, with 22 bases between. The CDR3 length is 17 residues. Germline V CDR1 and CDR2: PRHDT, FYEKMQ (reference sequence). The sampling schedule covered blood at baseline, cycle 4 day 1, and cycle 7 day 1. Sequencing was performed on CD4+ or CD8+ T cells sorted from blood, taken in a trial of the OX40 agonist ivuxolimab. The clonotype comes from an adult with an advanced solid tumor such as melanoma, head and neck, liver or kidney cancer. This sequence joins TRBV13 and TRBJ2-3; D possibly matches TRBD1 or TRBD2 (6 bases each). The CDR3 sequence: CASSPTGGELAPDTQYF. The CDR3 region has the DNA TGTGCCAGCAGCCCGACAGGAGGGGAACTAGCCCCAGATACGCAGTATTTT.